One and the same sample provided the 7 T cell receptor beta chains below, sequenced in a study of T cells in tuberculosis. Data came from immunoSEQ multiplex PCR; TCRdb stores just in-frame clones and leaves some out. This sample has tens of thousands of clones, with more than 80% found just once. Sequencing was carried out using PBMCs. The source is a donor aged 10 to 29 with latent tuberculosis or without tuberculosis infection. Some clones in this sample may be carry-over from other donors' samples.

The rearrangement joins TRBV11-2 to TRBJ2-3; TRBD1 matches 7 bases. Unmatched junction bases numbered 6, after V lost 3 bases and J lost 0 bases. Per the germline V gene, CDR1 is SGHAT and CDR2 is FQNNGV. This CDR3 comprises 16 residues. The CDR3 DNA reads TGTGCCAGCAGCTTCGACAGGGAAGTAAGCACAGATACGCAGTATTTT. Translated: CASSFDREVSTDTQYF.

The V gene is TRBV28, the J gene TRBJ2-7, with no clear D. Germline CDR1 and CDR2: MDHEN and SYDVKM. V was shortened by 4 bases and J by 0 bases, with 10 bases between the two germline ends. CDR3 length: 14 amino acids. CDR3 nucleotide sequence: TGTGCCAGCAGTTCACCTCCCAGCTCCTACGAGCAGTACTTC. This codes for CASSSPPSSYEQYF.

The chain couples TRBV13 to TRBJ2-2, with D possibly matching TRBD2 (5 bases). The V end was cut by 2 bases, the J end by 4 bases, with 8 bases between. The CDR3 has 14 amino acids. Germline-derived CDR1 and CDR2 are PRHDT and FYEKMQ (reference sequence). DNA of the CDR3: TGTGCCAGCAGCTTACGAGGGTCCACCGGGGAGCTGTTTTTT. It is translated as CASSLRGSTGELFF.

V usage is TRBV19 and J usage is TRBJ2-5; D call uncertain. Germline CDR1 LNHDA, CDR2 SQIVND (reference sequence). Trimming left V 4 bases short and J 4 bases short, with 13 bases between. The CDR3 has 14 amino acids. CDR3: CASSSKRPGETQYF. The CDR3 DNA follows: TGTGCCAGTAGTAGTAAGAGACCAGGAGAGACCCAGTACTTC.

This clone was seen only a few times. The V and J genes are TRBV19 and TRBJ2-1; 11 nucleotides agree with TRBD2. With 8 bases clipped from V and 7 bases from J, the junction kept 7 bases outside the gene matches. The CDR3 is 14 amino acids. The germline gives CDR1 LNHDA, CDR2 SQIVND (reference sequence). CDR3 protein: CASRESSGRNEQFF. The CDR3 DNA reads TGTGCCAGTCGTGAGTCTAGCGGGAGGAATGAGCAGTTCTTC.

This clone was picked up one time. The CDR3 DNA reads TGCGCCAGCAGTGAAGAGGCAGGGGACACAGATACGCAGTATTTT. Its translation is CASSEEAGDTDTQYF. The chain couples TRBV10-1 to TRBJ2-3; D might be TRBD1 (6 bases). This CDR3 region has 15 residues. From germline, CDR1 is WNHNN and CDR2 SYGVQD (reference sequence). The germline V and J ends were trimmed by 3 bases and 2 bases, with 12 bases remaining between them.

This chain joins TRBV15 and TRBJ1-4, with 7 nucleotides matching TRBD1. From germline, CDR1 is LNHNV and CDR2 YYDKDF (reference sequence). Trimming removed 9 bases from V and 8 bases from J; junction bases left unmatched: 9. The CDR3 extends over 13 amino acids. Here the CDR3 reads CATRSGDSEKLFF. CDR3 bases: TGTGCCACGCGATCTGGGGACAGCGAAAAACTGTTTTTT. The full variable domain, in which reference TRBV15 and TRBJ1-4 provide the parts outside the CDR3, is DAMVIQNPRYQVTQFGKPVTLSCSQTLNHNVMYWYQQKSSQAPKLLFHYYDKDFNNEADTPDNFQSRRPNTSFCFLDIRSPGLGDTAMYLCATRSGDSEKLFFGSGTQLSVL.